This is a list of T cell receptor beta chains from one sample in a study of blood T cell repertoires in COVID-19. Sequenced by immunoSEQ multiplex PCR; TCRdb stores in-frame clones only, minus some. Altogether about 360,000 clones are present, more than 70% being singletons, with the ten largest covering approximately 1.9%. Sequenced: PBMCs or T cells enriched from blood (not recorded which). These receptors all come from a man aged 40-50 years in a cohort exposed to, infected with or recovered from COVID-19 (not recorded which). CDR3s leave out the opening cysteine and the closing phenylalanine or tryptophan.

>TRBJ2-2|TRBV13
ASSLPPGLAGGENTGELF
>TRBJ1-4|TRBV12-2
ASRSSRDRGRGEKLF
>TRBJ1-4|TRBV30
AWSVRGREKLF
>TRBJ2-2|TRBV27
ASHRGTGELF
>TRBJ1-2|TRBV28
ASSLMGDRVGYT
>TRBJ2-3|TRBV5-4
ASSLEWDYAVNTQY
>TRBJ2-1|TRBV6-1
ASSELTGPYNEQF
>TRBJ2-7|TRBV5-4
ASSPGTGVYEQY
>TRBJ2-7|TRBV19
ASSIGTGGYEQY
>TRBJ1-4|TRBV25-1
ASSPRQGRVADNEKLF
>TRBJ2-2|TRBV19
ASRASIAGGPTGELF
>TRBJ2-2|TRBV27
ASRGTGRTGELF
>TRBJ1-2|TRBV15
ATSRDYQGARGGYT
>TRBJ1-6|TRBV5-1
ASSQTLGGGEGHSPLH
>TRBJ1-2|TRBV11-2
ASRETDRGYGYGYT
>TRBJ2-7|TRBV5-3
ARSLRFPGIVYEQY
>TRBJ2-2|TRBV6-5
ASSYSNRATGELF
>TRBJ2-7|TRBV11-2
ASSLVQGQSEQY
>TRBJ2-1|TRBV11-2
ASSITSGSNEQF
>TRBJ1-5|TRBV30
AWVRQGVDQPQH
>TRBJ1-6|TRBV6-5
ASTGTFYNSPLH
>TRBJ1-1|TRBV7-8
ASSSSFWGRNTEAF
>TRBJ2-5|TRBV11-3
ASSRGQGGPQETQY
>TRBJ2-7|TRBV27
ASSRTSGRGPTSEQY
>TRBJ1-5|TRBV18
ASSPSMAAGQPQH
>TRBJ2-1|TRBV5-5
ASNQGVNEQF
>TRBJ1-4|TRBV7-9
ASSRPGTPVEKLF
>TRBJ1-2|TRBV5-5
ASSDNPGTGWYGYT
>TRBJ1-5|TRBV7-8
ASSQGVSFNQPQH
>TRBJ1-3|TRBV28
ASSPPAGAFQGNTIY
>TRBJ2-1|TRBV10-1
ASSDGTSGYNEQF
>TRBJ2-3|TRBV5-1
ASTNDRGADTQY
>TRBJ1-1|TRBV7-9
ASSLGGTSNTEAF
>TRBJ1-3|TRBV3-1/TRBV3-2
ASSRQRSGNTIY
>TRBJ1-2|TRBV27
ASSFGTGGRYGYT
>TRBJ1-4|TRBV7-9
ASSLLGVTNEKLF
>TRBJ1-2|TRBV19
ASSIGAVNYGYT
>TRBJ2-6|TRBV4-1
ASSQGRSGANVLT
>TRBJ1-5|TRBV5-4
ASSLGEGSNQPQH
>TRBJ1-6|TRBV30
AWSRTGVALH
>TRBJ1-5|TRBV27
ASTPAGSNQPQH
>TRBJ2-3|TRBV7-9
ASSLAKGVTDTQY
>TRBJ1-2|TRBV27
ASTTGTGNGYT
>TRBJ1-2|TRBV29-1
SVRQAANYGYT
>TRBJ2-3|TRBV27
ASSQRRESADTQY
>TRBJ1-4|TRBV7-9
ASSLSGVREKLF
>TRBJ2-7|TRBV19
ASSILPGQGGSYEQY
>TRBJ2-7|TRBV30
AWSPLYDEQY
>TRBJ2-7|TRBV7-9
ASSLGVVPYEQY
>TRBJ2-1|TRBV6-5
ASKASGGHEQF
>TRBJ2-7|TRBV5-1
ASSLVPGWTSGASYEQY
>TRBJ2-1|TRBV20-1
SARRAEQF
>TRBJ1-4|TRBV28
ASSLRGSREKLF
>TRBJ2-2|TRBV15
ATSTNRGRGTGELF
>TRBJ2-1|TRBV19
ASSIAGTSRNEQF
>TRBJ2-2|TRBV2
ASNMEARNTGELF